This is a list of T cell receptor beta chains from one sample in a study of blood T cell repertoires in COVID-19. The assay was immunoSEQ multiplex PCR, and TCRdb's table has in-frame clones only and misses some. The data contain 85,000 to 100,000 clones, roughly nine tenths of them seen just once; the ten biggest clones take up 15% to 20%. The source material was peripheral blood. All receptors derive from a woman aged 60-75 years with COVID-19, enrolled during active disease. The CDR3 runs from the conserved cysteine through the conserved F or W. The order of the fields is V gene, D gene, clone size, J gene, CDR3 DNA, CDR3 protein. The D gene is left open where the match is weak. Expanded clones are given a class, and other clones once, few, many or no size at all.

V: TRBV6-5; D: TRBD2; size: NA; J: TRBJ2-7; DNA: TGTGCCAGCAGTAAAAACAGGGTAGCGGGAGCCGAGCAGTACTTC; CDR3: CASSKNRVAGAEQYF
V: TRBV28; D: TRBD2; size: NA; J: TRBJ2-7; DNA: TGTGCCAGCAGTTTATGGTGGATTTCCACTAGCGGGGCTCTGGAGCAGTACTTC; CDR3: CASSLWWISTSGALEQYF
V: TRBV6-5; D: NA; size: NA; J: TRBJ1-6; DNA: TGTGCCAGCAGACGAGGTACACATTCACCCCTCCACTTT; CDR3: CASRRGTHSPLHF
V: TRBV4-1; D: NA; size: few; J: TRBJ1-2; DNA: TGCGCCAGCAGCCAAGCCAGAGGTTATGGCTACACCTTC; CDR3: CASSQARGYGYTF
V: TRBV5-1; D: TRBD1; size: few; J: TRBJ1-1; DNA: TGCGCCAGCAGCTTGGCCGGGACAGGGTTGGGCGAAGCTTTCTTT; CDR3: CASSLAGTGLGEAFF
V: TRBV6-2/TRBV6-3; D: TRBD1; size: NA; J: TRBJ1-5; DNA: TGTGCCAGCAGTAGGGGACAGTACAATCAGCCCCAGCATTTT; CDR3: CASSRGQYNQPQHF
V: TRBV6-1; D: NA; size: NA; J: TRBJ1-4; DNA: TGTGCCAGCAGTGAAGCCCGGCCAGGGGAAAAACTGTTTTTT; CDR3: CASSEARPGEKLFF
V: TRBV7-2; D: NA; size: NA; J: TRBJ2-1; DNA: TGTGCCAGCAGCCCCGGGGGCTCCTACAATGAGCAGTTCTTC; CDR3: CASSPGGSYNEQFF
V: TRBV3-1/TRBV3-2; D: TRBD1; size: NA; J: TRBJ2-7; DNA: TGTGCCAGCAGCGTTGGGACAGCCTACGAGCAGTACTTC; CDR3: CASSVGTAYEQYF
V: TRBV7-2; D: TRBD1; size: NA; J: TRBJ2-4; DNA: TGTGCCAGCAGCTCGAGTAACCGGGACAGCAAAAACATTCAGTACTTC; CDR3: CASSSSNRDSKNIQYF
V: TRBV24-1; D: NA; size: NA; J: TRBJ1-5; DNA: TGTGCCACCAGTTCCAGGGCAGGGGATATCGTTAGAAATCAGCCCCAGCATTTT; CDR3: CATSSRAGDIVRNQPQHF
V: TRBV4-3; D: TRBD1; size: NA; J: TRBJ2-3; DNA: TGCGCCAGCAGCCAAGGGACAGGGAGCACAGATACGCAGTATTTT; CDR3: CASSQGTGSTDTQYF
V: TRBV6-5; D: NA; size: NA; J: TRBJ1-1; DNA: TGTGCCAGCAGTTACGTTATGGGGGAGGAGGCGCAAGCTTTCTTT; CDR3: CASSYVMGEEAQAFF
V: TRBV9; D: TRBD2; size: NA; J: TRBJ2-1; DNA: TGTGCCAGCAGCGTAAGCGGGGTAGTAAATGAGCAGTTCTTC; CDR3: CASSVSGVVNEQFF
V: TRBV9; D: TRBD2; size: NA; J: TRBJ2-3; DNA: TGTGCCAGCAGCCTAGAGGGACTAGCAACGGATACGCAGTATTTT; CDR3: CASSLEGLATDTQYF
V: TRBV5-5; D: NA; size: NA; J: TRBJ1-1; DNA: TGTGCCAGCAGCTTGCGGGGGAGGGAGGACACTGAAGCTTTCTTT; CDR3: CASSLRGREDTEAFF
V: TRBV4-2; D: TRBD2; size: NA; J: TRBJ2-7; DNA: TGTGCCAGCAGCCAAGAAGGAGCGGGGGGGCCCTACGAGCAGTACTTC; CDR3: CASSQEGAGGPYEQYF
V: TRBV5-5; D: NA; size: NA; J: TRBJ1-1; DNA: TGTGCCAGCGCCCTACTCGCTGAAGCTTTCTTT; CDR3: CASALLAEAFF
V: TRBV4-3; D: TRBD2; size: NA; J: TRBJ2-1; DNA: TGCGCCAGCAGCCAAGATCCTGGGGGGGTGTCCTACAATGAGCAGTTCTTC; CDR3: CASSQDPGGVSYNEQFF
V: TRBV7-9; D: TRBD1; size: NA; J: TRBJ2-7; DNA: TGTGCCAGCAGCCTTAGGGGGCGGACCTCTCACGAGCAGTACTTC; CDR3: CASSLRGRTSHEQYF
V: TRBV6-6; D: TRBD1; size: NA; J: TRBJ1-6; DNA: TGTGCCAGCAGTTACTCGAGCAGGGGGAATTCACCCCTCCACTTT; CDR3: CASSYSSRGNSPLHF
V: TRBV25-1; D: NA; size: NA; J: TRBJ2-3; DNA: TGTGCCAGCAGTGAATACACTACCACAGATACGCAGTATTTT; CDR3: CASSEYTTTDTQYF
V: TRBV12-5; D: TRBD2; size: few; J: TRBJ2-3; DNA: TGTGCTAGTGGTTTGGTAACGGGACTAGCGGGGGGTGATACGCAGTATTTT; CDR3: CASGLVTGLAGGDTQYF
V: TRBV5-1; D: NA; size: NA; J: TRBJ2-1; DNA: TGCGCCAGCAGCTTGGCCCGCTCCTACAATGAGCAGTTCTTC; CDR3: CASSLARSYNEQFF
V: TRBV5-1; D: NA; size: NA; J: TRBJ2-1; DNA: TGCGCCAGCAGCTTGGACGGGGATAGCTCCTACAATGAGCAGTTCTTC; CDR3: CASSLDGDSSYNEQFF
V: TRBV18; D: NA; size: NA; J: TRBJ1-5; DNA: TGTGCCAGCTCACCAGGCGGGGATCAGCCCCAGCATTTT; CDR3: CASSPGGDQPQHF
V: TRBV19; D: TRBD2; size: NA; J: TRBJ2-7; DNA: TGTGCCAGTAGTATCTTAGCGGGTACCTACGAGCAGTACTTC; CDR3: CASSILAGTYEQYF
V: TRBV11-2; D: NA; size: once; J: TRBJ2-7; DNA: TGTGCCAGCAGCTTCCTCGAGGGCTCCTACGAGCAGTACTTC; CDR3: CASSFLEGSYEQYF
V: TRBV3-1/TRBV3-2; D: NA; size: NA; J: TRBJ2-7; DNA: TGTGCCAGCAGCCACCGACAGGTCCGATCCTACGAGCAGTACTTC; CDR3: CASSHRQVRSYEQYF
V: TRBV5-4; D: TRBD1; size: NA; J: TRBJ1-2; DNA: TGTGCCAGCAGCACGAGCCGGGACAGGGTGTGGGGCTACACCTTC; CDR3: CASSTSRDRVWGYTF
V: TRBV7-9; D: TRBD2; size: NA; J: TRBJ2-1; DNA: TGTGCCAGCAGCCTTAGCGGGGGGCGCCTCAATGAGCAGTTCTTC; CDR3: CASSLSGGRLNEQFF
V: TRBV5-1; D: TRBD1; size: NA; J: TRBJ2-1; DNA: TGCGCCAGCAGCTTGCATGGACAGGGGGCGGGTGAGCAGTTCTTC; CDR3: CASSLHGQGAGEQFF
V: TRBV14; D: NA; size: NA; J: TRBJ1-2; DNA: TGTGCCAGCAGCCAAAACCGTGGGGGCAACTATGGCTACACCTTC; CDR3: CASSQNRGGNYGYTF
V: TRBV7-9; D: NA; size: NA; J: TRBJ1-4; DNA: TGTGCCACGTTTACAGGCAATGAAAAACTGTTTTTT; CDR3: CATFTGNEKLFF
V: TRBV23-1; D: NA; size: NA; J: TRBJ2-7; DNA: TGCGCCAGCAGTCTCCCAGCGGGACAGGCTAACTACGAGCAGTACTTC; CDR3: CASSLPAGQANYEQYF
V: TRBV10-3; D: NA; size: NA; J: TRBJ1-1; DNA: TGTGCCATCAGTACAGGGTATGACACTGAAGCTTTCTTT; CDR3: CAISTGYDTEAFF
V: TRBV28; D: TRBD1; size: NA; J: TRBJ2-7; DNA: TGTGCCAGCAGTACGCCTCGGGACAGGATATACGAGCAGTACTTC; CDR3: CASSTPRDRIYEQYF
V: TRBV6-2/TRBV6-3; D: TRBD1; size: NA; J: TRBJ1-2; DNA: TGTGCCAGCAGTTATGGACAGGGTCGAAGCTACACCTTC; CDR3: CASSYGQGRSYTF
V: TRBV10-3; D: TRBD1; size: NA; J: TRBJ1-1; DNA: TGTGCCATCAGTGAGCTCCGGGACAGGGGACGGACTGAAGCTTTCTTT; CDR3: CAISELRDRGRTEAFF
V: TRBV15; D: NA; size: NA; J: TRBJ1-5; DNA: TGTGCCACCAGCGACGAACTAGGATATCAATCATATCAGCCCCAGCATTTT; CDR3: CATSDELGYQSYQPQHF
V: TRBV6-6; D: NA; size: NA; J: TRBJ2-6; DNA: TGTGCCAGCAGTTACTCCGCAGGGACTGGGGCCAACGTCCTGACTTTC; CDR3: CASSYSAGTGANVLTF
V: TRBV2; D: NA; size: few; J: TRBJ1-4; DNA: TGTGCCAGCAGCAGTAATGAAAAACTGTTTTTT; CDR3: CASSSNEKLFF
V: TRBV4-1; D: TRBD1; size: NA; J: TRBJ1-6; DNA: TGCGCCAGCAGCCAAGCGCGGACAGGGTATAATTCACCCCTCCACTTT; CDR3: CASSQARTGYNSPLHF
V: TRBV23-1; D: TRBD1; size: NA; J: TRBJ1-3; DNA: TGCGCCAGCAGTCATAGGGACAGGGGGACGGAAGGAAACACCATATATTTT; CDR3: CASSHRDRGTEGNTIYF
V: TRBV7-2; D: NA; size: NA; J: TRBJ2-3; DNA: TGTGCCAGCAGCTTAGATGGGGGGGGCCACGATACGCAGTATTTT; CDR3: CASSLDGGGHDTQYF
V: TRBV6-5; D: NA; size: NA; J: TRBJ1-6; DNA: TGTGCCAGCAGTTACTCGGGGCTGAGGAATTCACCCCTCCACTTT; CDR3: CASSYSGLRNSPLHF
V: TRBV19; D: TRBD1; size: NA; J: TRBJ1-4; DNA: TGTGCCAGTAGTCGAAAACAGGGGGCAACTAATGAAAAACTGTTTTTT; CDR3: CASSRKQGATNEKLFF
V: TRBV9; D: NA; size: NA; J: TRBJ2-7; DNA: TGTGCCAGCAGCGTAGCTGGGGGGGCTGGGCTCTACGAGCAGTACTTC; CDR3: CASSVAGGAGLYEQYF
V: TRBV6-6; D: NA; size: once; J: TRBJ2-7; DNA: TGTGCCAGCAGTATTAGCTCCTACGAGCAGTACTTC; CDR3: CASSISSYEQYF
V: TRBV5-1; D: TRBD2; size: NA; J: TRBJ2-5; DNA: TGCGCCAGCAGCCAAGGGACTAGCGGGGAAGAGACCCAGTACTTC; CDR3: CASSQGTSGEETQYF
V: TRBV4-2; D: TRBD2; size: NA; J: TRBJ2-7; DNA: TGTGCCAGCAGTAAAGAAGGGACTAGCGGGGTTTACGAGCAGTACTTC; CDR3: CASSKEGTSGVYEQYF
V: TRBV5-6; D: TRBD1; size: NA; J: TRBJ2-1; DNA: TGTGCCAGCAGCCCGAGACAGGGGAGCGGGTATGAGCAGTTCTTC; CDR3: CASSPRQGSGYEQFF
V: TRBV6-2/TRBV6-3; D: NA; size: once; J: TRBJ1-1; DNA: TGTGCCAGCAGTATACGCGTCCCCCACACTGAAGCTTTCTTT; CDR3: CASSIRVPHTEAFF
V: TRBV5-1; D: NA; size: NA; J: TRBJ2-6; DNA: TGCGCCAGCAGCCAAATCTCGGGGTACGGGGCCAACGTCCTGACTTTC; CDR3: CASSQISGYGANVLTF
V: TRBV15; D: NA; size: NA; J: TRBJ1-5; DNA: TGTGCCACCAGCAGAGATGGGGGCTCCCAGCATTTT; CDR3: CATSRDGGSQHF